Listed below are T cell receptor beta chains from one sample, sequenced in a study of T cells after yellow fever vaccination. Via MiXCR, TCRdb re-called the 5' RACE reads, giving one row per CDR3 protein. In the table there are over 120,000 distinct CDR3 sequences, about 6.9% of which are singletons. The starting material was CD4+ T cells sorted from PBMCs, obtained 10 days after the yellow fever booster vaccination. All receptors come from a man between 25 and 39 years old who received the YFV17D yellow fever vaccine. CDR3s include the opening cysteine and the closing phenylalanine or tryptophan. The D gene is left open where the match is weak. Not every row has a clone size; where given, it reads once, few, many or a size class.

size: many; V: TRBV10-3; J: TRBJ2-5; D: TRBD2; length: 16; DNA: TGTGCCATCAGTGCCGGGGCTAGCGGGATTGTGGAGACCCAGTACTTC; CDR3: CAISAGASGIVETQYF
size: many; V: TRBV11-2; J: TRBJ1-1; D: NA; length: 13; DNA: TGTGCCAGCAGCCTAAGGGAGAACACTGAAGCTTTCTTT; CDR3: CASSLRENTEAFF
size: many; V: TRBV6-2/TRBV6-3; J: TRBJ2-5; D: TRBD1; length: 11; DNA: TGTGCCACCCAGACAGGGTCGACCCAGTACTTC; CDR3: CATQTGSTQYF
size: NA; V: TRBV20-1; J: TRBJ1-5; D: NA; length: 15; DNA: TGCAGTGCTAACCCGGGGCCCTATAGCAATCAGCCCCAGCATTTT; CDR3: CSANPGPYSNQPQHF
size: many; V: TRBV5-1; J: TRBJ1-2; D: TRBD1; length: 14; DNA: TGCGCCAGCAGCCCGGACAGGATAGCCTATGGCTACACCTTC; CDR3: CASSPDRIAYGYTF
size: many; V: TRBV20-1; J: TRBJ2-3; D: NA; length: 14; DNA: TGCAGTGCTAGAGGAAGGAGACAGACGGATACGCAGTATTTT; CDR3: CSARGRRQTDTQYF
size: many; V: TRBV11-2; J: TRBJ2-1; D: NA; length: 16; DNA: TGTGCCAGCAGCAGTATTAAGGGGTCCCCCTACAATGAGCAGTTCTTC; CDR3: CASSSIKGSPYNEQFF
size: many; V: TRBV7-2; J: TRBJ2-1; D: NA; length: 15; DNA: TGTGCCAGCAGCTCTAGCGAAAGCTCCTACAATGAGCAGTTCTTC; CDR3: CASSSSESSYNEQFF
size: many; V: TRBV6-2/TRBV6-3; J: TRBJ2-3; D: NA; length: 16; DNA: TGTGCCAGCAGTTACGGAGTCCAGCGAAGCACAGATACGCAGTATTTT; CDR3: CASSYGVQRSTDTQYF
size: many; V: TRBV18; J: TRBJ2-1; D: TRBD2; length: 16; DNA: TGTGCCAGCTCACCACCCGGACTAGCGGGTACAAATGAGCAGTTCTTC; CDR3: CASSPPGLAGTNEQFF
size: many; V: TRBV11-2; J: TRBJ2-1; D: NA; length: 15; DNA: TGTGCCTCCAAAGCTAGAGTGGACACCCTCAATGAGCAGTTCTTC; CDR3: CASKARVDTLNEQFF
size: many; V: TRBV20-1; J: TRBJ1-1; D: TRBD1; length: 12; DNA: TGCAGCGCCAGACAGGGGAACACTGAAGCTTTCTTT; CDR3: CSARQGNTEAFF
size: many; V: TRBV20-1; J: TRBJ2-7; D: TRBD1; length: 12; DNA: TGCAGTGCTGGGACAGGGAGTCACGAGCAGTACTTC; CDR3: CSAGTGSHEQYF
size: many; V: TRBV20-1; J: TRBJ2-3; D: NA; length: 12; DNA: TGCAGTGCTAGGAACGCGGCAGATACGCAGTATTTT; CDR3: CSARNAADTQYF
size: many; V: TRBV28; J: TRBJ2-7; D: NA; length: 15; DNA: TGTGCCAGCACCCCCGGGACCGGGTACTCCTACGAGCAGTACTTC; CDR3: CASTPGTGYSYEQYF
size: many; V: TRBV20-1; J: TRBJ2-3; D: NA; length: 16; DNA: TGCAGTGCTAGCCGCGGACAAACCGTAATTACAGATACGCAGTATTTT; CDR3: CSASRGQTVITDTQYF
size: many; V: TRBV9; J: TRBJ2-1; D: NA; length: 14; DNA: TGTGCCAGCAGCGTAGCCCGTGTGGGCAATGAGCAGTTCTTC; CDR3: CASSVARVGNEQFF
size: many; V: TRBV29-1; J: TRBJ2-7; D: TRBD2; length: 16; DNA: TGCAGCGTTGCAGGGACTAGCGGGTCGAGCTCCTACGAGCAGTACTTC; CDR3: CSVAGTSGSSSYEQYF
size: many; V: TRBV5-6; J: TRBJ2-5; D: NA; length: 15; DNA: TGTGCCAGCAGCACAACTAGCATTACGCAAGAGACCCAGTACTTC; CDR3: CASSTTSITQETQYF
size: many; V: TRBV28; J: TRBJ1-1; D: TRBD1; length: 16; DNA: TGTGCCAGCTCCAGCCCTTCGACAGGGTTTGGAGCTGAAGCTTTCTTT; CDR3: CASSSPSTGFGAEAFF
size: many; V: TRBV29-1; J: TRBJ2-7; D: NA; length: 12; DNA: TGCAGCGTAGAAACCCAGTCCTACGAGCAGTACTTC; CDR3: CSVETQSYEQYF
size: many; V: TRBV7-2; J: TRBJ1-2; D: NA; length: 13; DNA: TGTGCCAGCAGCTTAGCCGGGTTTGATGGCTACACCTTC; CDR3: CASSLAGFDGYTF
size: many; V: TRBV29-1; J: TRBJ1-1; D: NA; length: 12; DNA: TGCAGCGTCGCCGTGAGGAGCACTGAAGCTTTCTTT; CDR3: CSVAVRSTEAFF
size: many; V: TRBV5-1; J: TRBJ2-1; D: TRBD1; length: 14; DNA: TGCGCCAGCAGCTCCGACAGGGTTTTGAATGAGCAGTTCTTC; CDR3: CASSSDRVLNEQFF
size: many; V: TRBV12-3/TRBV12-4; J: TRBJ1-2; D: NA; length: 15; DNA: TGTGCCAGCAGTGCGACAGGCCTAGCTAACTATGGCTACACCTTC; CDR3: CASSATGLANYGYTF
size: many; V: TRBV5-1; J: TRBJ2-3; D: NA; length: 13; DNA: TGCGCCACCTCGGGACAAAGCACAGATACGCAGTATTTT; CDR3: CATSGQSTDTQYF
size: many; V: TRBV5-1; J: TRBJ2-7; D: TRBD2; length: 14; DNA: TGCGCCAGCAGCTTGGACCTAGCGGGAGGCGAGCAGTACTTC; CDR3: CASSLDLAGGEQYF
size: many; V: TRBV20-1; J: TRBJ1-1; D: TRBD1; length: 12; DNA: TGCAGTGCTAGCAGGGGGGACACTGAAGCTTTCTTT; CDR3: CSASRGDTEAFF
size: many; V: TRBV5-1; J: TRBJ2-1; D: TRBD2; length: 16; DNA: TGCGCCAGCAGCTTGGTACCTAGCGGAGGCCCAAATGAGCAGTTCTTC; CDR3: CASSLVPSGGPNEQFF
size: many; V: TRBV20-1; J: TRBJ1-5; D: NA; length: 13; DNA: TGCAGTGCTAGCCGGGGTCTCAATCAGCCCCAGCATTTT; CDR3: CSASRGLNQPQHF
size: few; V: TRBV6-2/TRBV6-3; J: TRBJ2-6; D: NA; length: 21; DNA: TGTGCCAGCAGTCCTCGAGGGGGGGCCAGACCTACCGGCTCTGGGGCCAACGTCCTGACTTTC; CDR3: CASSPRGGARPTGSGANVLTF
size: many; V: TRBV5-1; J: TRBJ2-5; D: NA; length: 13; DNA: TGCGCCAGCATGAAGCGGGTCCAAGAGACCCAGTACTTC; CDR3: CASMKRVQETQYF
size: many; V: TRBV7-6; J: TRBJ2-3; D: TRBD2; length: 14; DNA: TGTGCCAGCAGCGTCGGGACTACCACAGATACGCAGTATTTT; CDR3: CASSVGTTTDTQYF
size: many; V: TRBV6-5; J: TRBJ2-7; D: TRBD1; length: 15; DNA: TGTGCCAGCCAGTTTCGGGACAGGGGCTCCTACGAGCAGTACTTC; CDR3: CASQFRDRGSYEQYF